Below are 7 T cell receptor beta chains sequenced from a single sample in a study of cytomegalovirus exposure and HLA in healthy donors. This PCR relied on a set of 60 Vbeta primers and 13 Jbeta primers. Produced via immunoSEQ multiplex PCR; TCRdb's table is partial and in-frame only. The sample comprises more than 100,000 clones, about 73% of which are singletons, and 8% to 8.5% rests with the top ten. What was sequenced was PBMCs. Receptor source: a woman aged 35 to 49 in good health and CMV-seropositive.

V usage is TRBV5-6 and J usage is TRBJ1-2; 8 bases are a match to TRBD1. The CDR3 length is 14 residues. Germline-derived CDR1 and CDR2 are SGHDT and YYEEEE. The J segment lost 8 bases and the V segment lost 4 bases, leaving 10 bases of the junction unmatched. This CDR3 reads CASSADRGLGGYTF. In DNA, the CDR3 is TGTGCCAGCAGCGCCGACAGGGGCCTGGGCGGCTACACCTTC.

This clone was recorded a few times. V is TRBV29-1 and J is TRBJ1-1, with a possible D match to TRBD1 (5 bases). Trimming removed 8 bases at V and 4 bases at J, with 17 bases between. The CDR3 runs to 13 residues. Germline CDR1 SQVTM, CDR2 ANQGSEA. CDR3 DNA: TGCAGCCCCTACGGCAGGGTGGGCACTGAAGCTTTCTTT. Its translation: CSPYGRVGTEAFF.

The rearrangement joins TRBV4-3 to TRBJ2-5; D gene uncertain. The CDR3 has 15 amino acids. Germline V gene data show CDR1 as LGHNA and CDR2 as YSLEER. Deletions cut 0 bases from V and 2 bases from J, with 10 bases between. The chain's CDR3 is CASSQDRQLQETQYF. CDR3 nucleotide sequence: TGCGCCAGCAGCCAAGATCGCCAACTACAAGAGACCCAGTACTTC.

In its sample, this clone was seen a few times. It may be a read error: a sequence one base away is much more abundant. V usage is TRBV7-3 and J usage is TRBJ1-5; D may be TRBD1 (6 bases). CDR1 and CDR2 (germline): SGHTA, FQGTGA. With 2 bases removed from V and 6 bases from J, the gap between germline ends came to 8 bases. The CDR3 is 13 amino acids. CDR3 in DNA: TGTGCCAGCAGCTTAGGCAGGGGTCAGCCCCAGCATTTT. Translated: CASSLGRGQPQHF.

This clone was counted between two and nine times. This chain joins TRBV10-3 and TRBJ1-1; 7 nucleotides match TRBD1. J was trimmed by 9 bases and V by 6 bases; bases with no gene match: 16. Germline CDR1 is ENHRY and CDR2 is SYGVKD. CDR3 size: 15 residues. CDR3: CAIRPSGQDPAKAFF. Here the CDR3 DNA reads TGTGCCATCAGACCATCCGGACAGGATCCGGCCAAAGCTTTCTTT.

The chain carries TRBV2 and TRBJ2-7, with D possibly matching TRBD1 (5 bases). Germline CDR1 reads SNHLY; CDR2 reads FYNNEI. This CDR3 has 12 amino acids. Trimming stripped 7 bases from V and 2 bases from J, with 9 bases between. CDR3 sequence (DNA): TGTGCCAGCACGCGACAGACCTACGAGCAGTACTTC. It translates to CASTRQTYEQYF. The full variable domain, rest sourced from reference TRBV2 and TRBJ2-7, is EPEVTQTPSHQVTQMGQEVILRCVPISNHLYFYWYRQILGQKVEFLVSFYNNEISEKSEIFDDQFSVERPDGSNFTLKIRSTKLEDSAMYFCASTRQTYEQYFGPGTRLTVT.

There are a few counts of this clone. The J gene is TRBJ1-2, the V gene TRBV5-1; 7 nucleotides match TRBD1. The CDR3 covers 15 residues. V lost 2 bases and J lost 5; bases outside the gene matches: 9. Looked up from germline, CDR1 is SGHRS and CDR2 is YFSETQ. The CDR3 reads CASSFGRQGRYGYTF. The DNA for the CDR3 is TGCGCCAGCAGCTTTGGGAGACAGGGAAGGTATGGCTACACCTTC.